This T cell receptor beta chain was retrieved from a study of T cells in tumors after PD-1 blockade (dated by TCRdb to between 2017 and 2020). Context from the whole study: Prior checkpoint blockade, systemic immunosuppressant use, and recent radiotherapy or other anti-cancer therapy within 4 weeks were grounds for patient exclusion. While on anti-PD-1 treatment, some of the patients also continued taking daily vismodegib 150 mg. On average, tumor samples had under 30,000 TCR templates (range roughly 500-99,264) and 5,000 to 7,000 unique clonotypes, roughly 20-fold deeper than single-cell TCR sequencing. Using site-matched tumors from BCC or SCC patients sampled before and after anti-PD-1 therapy, the study carried out paired single-cell RNA and TCR sequencing. RECIST version 1.1 was used to assess clinical response. Overall study results and their limits: In squamous cell carcinoma, about 50% of expanded exhausted clones were novel, compared with around 29% of other expanded CD8+ clones. Most exhausted CD8+ clones that expanded after therapy were novel clonotypes not detected before treatment, suggesting clonal replacement instead of reinvigoration of pre-existing clones. Where the novel T cell clones came from was not determined, and possible sources could include lymphoid organs or rare unexpanded clones inside the tumor or in the tumor periphery. Comparisons between pre- and post-treatment samples were the only ones where clonal replacement appeared, with none seen between two pre-treatment samples, a pattern that argues against artifacts from biopsy timing or location. Around 37% of tumor TCR clonotypes were detected in blood, and some novel exhausted tumor clones were observed in pre-treatment blood, which was taken as suggesting peripheral recruitment.

The germline V gene yields MDHEN for CDR1 and SYDVKM for CDR2. V loses 6 bases of germline sequence and J loses 3 bases, and the interval between the two ends is 6 bases. Including the terminal cysteine and phenylalanine, the CDR3 comprises 11 residues. Of the read, only the CDR3 DNA is kept; its 33 bases are in frame from base 1. The time point label here, explained by the study, means: after anti-PD-1 therapy. Site-matched tumor biopsies were taken from the same primary tumor before and after PD-1 blockade. Patients received pembrolizumab 200 mg every 3 weeks or cemiplimab 350 mg every 2 weeks. Post-treatment squamous cell carcinoma samples were obtained on average 31 days after treatment start, capturing early T cell dynamics. Genomic DNA extracted from tumor biopsies or peripheral blood was used for bulk TCRbeta sequencing, with input ranging from roughly 616 ng to 6,500 ng. Bulk TCRbeta sequencing was performed on remaining biopsy material to increase sensitivity for rare clonotypes compared with single-cell TCR sequencing. Every patient was a poor candidate for surgical resection and had histologically proven advanced or metastatic basal or squamous cell carcinoma. The squamous cell carcinoma cohort included a few patients who had serial tumor biopsies taken during anti-PD-1 treatment. Fresh biopsies were taken from the primary tumor site, and part of the biopsy material was kept in RNAlater for exome and bulk TCR sequencing.

The immunoSEQ platform was used to carry out deep TCRbeta sequencing. The study's own analysis went as follows. Only productive rearrangements were exported from the immunoSEQ Analyzer for downstream analysis. A two-sided binomial test with a Bonferroni-corrected P below 0.01 was used to identify clones that significantly expanded or contracted between timepoints. T cell phenotypes were assigned to bulk TCRbeta clonotypes by matching the clonotypes to single-cell RNA+TCR-seq clones with the same TCRbeta sequence. Tumor enrichment of a clone was calculated by dividing the clone's tumor frequency by the clone's PBMC frequency, both taken from bulk TCR sequencing. TCRs were grouped by GLIPH into specificity groups, defined as clusters of distinct TCRs likely recognizing common antigens via shared CDR3 motifs. TCRdb re-hosts the immuneACCESS table, in-frame sequences only. Its copies lack some clones; in the studies checked, an unresolved V gene accounts for under half of them, and the cause for the rest is not known. That table supplies the V and J calls and clone size; D and trimming were determined from the DNA. The sample data list 14,000 or so clones, and around 68% of these were observed just once. The leading ten clones occupy more than 30% of the sample.

This clone has just one count. It has no known antigen specificity. Base qualities are not at hand, and no much larger clone is one base apart. The chain is assembled from TRBV28 and TRBJ2-7; there is no confident call for the D gene. The sequence came from a human donor with cutaneous squamous cell carcinoma. The material sequenced was tumor tissue, taken after anti-PD-1 treatment. The CDR3 corresponds to CASRKNYEQYF. The bases read TGTGCCAGCAGGAAGAACTACGAGCAGTACTTC.